The sequence of this TCR beta chain was determined in a study of Ad26.COV2.S vaccination and SARS-CoV-2 variants. Overall study: Recipients of Ad26.COV2.S got it intramuscularly, once or twice 56 days apart. Study observations and caveats: Spike-specific responses of CD8+ and CD4+ T cells were reported to display substantial breadth after vaccination.

Noted treatment: about 20 received Ad26.COV2.S at low or high dose, single or two shots; about 5 received placebo; per-sample allocation not given. Day 63 after the first vaccine or placebo injection was the time point for sampling. At a Boston site, the person donating was an adult of 18-55 years. Using immunoSEQ multiplex PCR, the repertoire was profiled, and TCRdb retains in-frame clones only, with some absent. The repertoire has around 300,000 clones, around 90% of them found once; the top ten carry roughly 6%. In the case of this clone: Its specificity is unknown.

This CDR3 has 13 amino acids. The V gene lost 5 bases and the J gene lost 10 bases, with 17 bases spanning the gap. Germline values: CDR1 SGHVS, CDR2 FQNEAQ. The material sequenced was peripheral blood, taken in a trial of Ad26.COV2.S vaccine versus placebo. V gene TRBV7-8 combines with J gene TRBJ1-1, with a weak D call TRBD1 (5 bases). The clonotype comes from a person between 18 and 65 years old who received the Ad26.COV2.S COVID-19 vaccine or a placebo. As DNA, the CDR3 is TGTGCCAGCAGCCCCGGGCGGGGCGGCGCAGCTTTCTTT. This codes for CASSPGRGGAAFF.